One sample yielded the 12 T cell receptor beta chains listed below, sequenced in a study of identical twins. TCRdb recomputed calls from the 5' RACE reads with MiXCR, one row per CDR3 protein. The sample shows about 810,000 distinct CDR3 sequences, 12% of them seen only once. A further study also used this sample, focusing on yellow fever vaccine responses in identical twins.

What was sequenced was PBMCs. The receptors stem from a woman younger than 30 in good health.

CDR3 loop: CASSLAHDTGSGNTIYF. CDR3 nucleotide sequence: TGTGCCAGCAGCTTAGCCCACGACACGGGCTCTGGAAACACCATATATTTT. The V and J genes are TRBV7-9 and TRBJ1-3; D gene ambiguous. V lost 0 bases and J lost 0, with 12 bases in between. CDR1 is SEHNR, CDR2 FQNEAQ, per germline (reference sequence). The CDR3 spans 17 residues.

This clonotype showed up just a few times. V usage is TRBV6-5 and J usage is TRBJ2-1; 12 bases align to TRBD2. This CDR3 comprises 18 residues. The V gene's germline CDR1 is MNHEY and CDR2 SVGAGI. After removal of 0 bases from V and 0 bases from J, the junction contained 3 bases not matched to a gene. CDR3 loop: CASSYSGLAGSSYNEQFF. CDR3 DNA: TGTGCCAGCAGTTACTCCGGACTAGCGGGGAGCTCCTACAATGAGCAGTTCTTC.

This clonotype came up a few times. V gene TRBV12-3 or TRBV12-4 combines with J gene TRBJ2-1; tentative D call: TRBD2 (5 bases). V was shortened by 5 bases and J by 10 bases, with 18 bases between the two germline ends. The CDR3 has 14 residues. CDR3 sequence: CASSGSLTRAEQFF. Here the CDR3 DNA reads TGTGCCAGCAGTGGGAGCCTCACAAGGGCCGAGCAGTTCTTC.

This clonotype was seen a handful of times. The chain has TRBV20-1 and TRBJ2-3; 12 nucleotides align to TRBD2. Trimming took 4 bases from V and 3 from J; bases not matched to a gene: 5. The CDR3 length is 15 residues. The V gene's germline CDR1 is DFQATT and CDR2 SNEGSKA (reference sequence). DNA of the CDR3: TGCAGTGCTAACCCGACTAGCGGGAGAACAGATACGCAGTATTTT. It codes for CSANPTSGRTDTQYF.

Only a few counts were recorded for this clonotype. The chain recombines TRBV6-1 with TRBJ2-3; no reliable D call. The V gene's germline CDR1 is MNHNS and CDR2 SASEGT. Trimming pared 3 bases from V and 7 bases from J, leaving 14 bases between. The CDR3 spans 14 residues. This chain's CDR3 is CASSEDPYSHTQYF. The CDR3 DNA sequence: TGTGCCAGCAGTGAGGATCCATATTCTCATACGCAGTATTTT.

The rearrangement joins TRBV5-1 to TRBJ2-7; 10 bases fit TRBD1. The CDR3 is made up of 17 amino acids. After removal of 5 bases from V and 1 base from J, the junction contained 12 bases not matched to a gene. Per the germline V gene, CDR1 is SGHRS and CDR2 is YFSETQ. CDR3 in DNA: TGCGCCAGCAGTCGGGGGACAGGGGTCATTCGATCCTACGAGCAGTACTTC. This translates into CASSRGTGVIRSYEQYF.

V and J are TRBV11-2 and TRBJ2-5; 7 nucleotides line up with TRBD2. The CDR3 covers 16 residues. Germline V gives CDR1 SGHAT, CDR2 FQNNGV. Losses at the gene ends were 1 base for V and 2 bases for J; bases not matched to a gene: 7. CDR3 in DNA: TGTGCCAGCAGCTTAGCGTCGACTAGCTGGCAAGAGACCCAGTACTTC. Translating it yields CASSLASTSWQETQYF.

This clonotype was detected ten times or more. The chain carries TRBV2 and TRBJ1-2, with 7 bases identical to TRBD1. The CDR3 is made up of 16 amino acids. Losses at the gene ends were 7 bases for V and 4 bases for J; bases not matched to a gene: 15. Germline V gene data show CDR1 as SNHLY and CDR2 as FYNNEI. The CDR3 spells CASILPRETGIYGYTF. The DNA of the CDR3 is TGTGCCAGCATTCTACCGAGGGAGACAGGGATCTATGGCTACACCTTC.

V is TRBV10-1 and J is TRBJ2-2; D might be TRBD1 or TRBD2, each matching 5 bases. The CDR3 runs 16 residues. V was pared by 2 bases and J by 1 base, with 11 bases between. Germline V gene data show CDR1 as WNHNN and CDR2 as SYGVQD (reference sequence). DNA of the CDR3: TGCGCCAGCAGTGAGGGGGGTCCCGTGAACACCGGGGAGCTGTTTTTT. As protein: CASSEGGPVNTGELFF.

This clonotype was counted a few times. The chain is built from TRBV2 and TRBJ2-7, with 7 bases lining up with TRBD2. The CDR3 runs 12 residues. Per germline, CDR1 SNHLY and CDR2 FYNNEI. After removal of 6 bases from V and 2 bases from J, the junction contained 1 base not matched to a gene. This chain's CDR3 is CASRGGAYEQYV. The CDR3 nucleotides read TGTGCCAGCAGGGGGGGGGCCTACGAGCAGTACGTC.

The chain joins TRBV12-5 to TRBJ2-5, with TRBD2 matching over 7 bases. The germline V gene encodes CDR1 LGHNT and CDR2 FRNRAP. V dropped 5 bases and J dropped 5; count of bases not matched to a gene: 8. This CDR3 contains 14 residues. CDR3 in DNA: TGTGCTAGTGGTCCTCTAGCGGTCCGGGAGACCCAGTACTTC. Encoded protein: CASGPLAVRETQYF.

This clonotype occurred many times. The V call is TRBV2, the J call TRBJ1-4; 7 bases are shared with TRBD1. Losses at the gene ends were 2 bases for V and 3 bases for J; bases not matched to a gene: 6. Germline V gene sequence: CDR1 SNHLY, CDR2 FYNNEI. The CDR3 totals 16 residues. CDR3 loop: CASSELWDRPNEKLFF. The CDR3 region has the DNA TGTGCCAGCAGTGAATTGTGGGACAGACCTAATGAAAAACTGTTTTTT.